One sample yielded the 29 T cell receptor beta chains listed below, sequenced in a study of early T cells in non-severe SARS-CoV-2 infection. From the 5' RACE reads, TCRdb called clonotypes with MiXCR, one entry per CDR3 protein. This sample carries about 81,000 distinct CDR3 sequences, roughly 13% of them seen once, and the ten largest clones take approximately 10%. The sample consisted of whole blood. The source of these receptors is an adult who was a healthcare worker with PCR-confirmed SARS-CoV-2 infection or an uninfected control (not recorded which).

The gene calls are TRBV7-9 and TRBJ1-5; D unresolved. The CDR3 is 16 residues long. Germline CDR1 is SEHNR and CDR2 is FQNEAQ (reference sequence). Trimming removed 3 bases from V and 2 bases from J, with 14 bases in between. CDR3 sequence: CASSLEGDFGNQPQHF. The CDR3 DNA follows: TGTGCCAGCAGCTTGGAGGGTGATTTTGGCAATCAGCCCCAGCATTTT.

The chain joins TRBV20-1 to TRBJ1-4; 8 bases agree with TRBD1. Germline V CDR1 and CDR2: DFQATT, SNEGSKA (reference sequence). V dropped 1 base and J dropped 4; count of bases not matched to a gene: 5. The CDR3 length is 15 residues. The DNA of the CDR3 is TGCAGTGCTAGAGCCGGGGGACAGGTTAATGAAAAACTGTTTTTT. This gives the protein CSARAGGQVNEKLFF.

V gene TRBV7-9 combines with J gene TRBJ1-2; possible D gene TRBD1, 5 bases. This CDR3 has 14 residues. The germline V gene encodes CDR1 SEHNR and CDR2 FQNEAQ (reference sequence). The germline V and J ends were trimmed by 3 bases and 4 bases, with 12 bases remaining between them. CDR3 residues: CASSFSGIGYGYTF. As DNA, the CDR3 is TGTGCCAGCAGCTTCTCAGGGATCGGCTATGGCTACACCTTC.

The chain links TRBV15 to TRBJ1-1, with 9 bases fitting TRBD1. Germline loops: CDR1 LNHNV, CDR2 YYDKDF (reference sequence). J lost 4 bases, V lost 0 bases, and 3 bases had no gene match. This CDR3 contains 15 residues. The CDR3 region has the DNA TGTGCCACCAGCAGAGATCGGGGACAGGGCACTGAAGCTTTCTTT. Translated, it gives CATSRDRGQGTEAFF.

This clonotype was counted only a few times. The V gene is TRBV7-2, the J gene TRBJ2-1, with D maybe TRBD1 (6 bases). CDR1 and CDR2 (germline): SGHTA, FQGNSA. V shed 1 base and J shed 0 bases, with 7 bases lying between them. This CDR3 comprises 15 residues. CDR3 sequence (DNA): TGTGCCAGCAGCTTAGGGACAGCCTCCTACAATGAGCAGTTCTTC. This encodes CASSLGTASYNEQFF.

The chain recombines TRBV6-6 with TRBJ1-4, with 7 nucleotides matching TRBD1. There are 13 residues in the CDR3. V shed 6 bases, J shed 8 bases, and the junction held 6 bases outside the gene matches. CDR1 MNHNY and CDR2 SVGAGI come from the germline V gene (reference sequence). This CDR3 is CASRATGEEKLFF. The CDR3 coding sequence is TGTGCCAGCAGGGCTACAGGGGAGGAAAAACTGTTTTTT.

The table lists this clonotype with many counts. The gene calls are TRBV4-1 and TRBJ1-2; no reliable D call. The V end lost 7 bases, the J end lost 6 bases, and 21 bases lay between the germline ends. The CDR3 is made up of 15 amino acids. CDR1 and CDR2 from the germline V gene are MGHRA and YSYEKL. CDR3 DNA: TGCGCCAGCACCCTCCTCCTTACGGGGTTAAATGGCTACACCTTC. This gives the protein CASTLLLTGLNGYTF.

In its sample, this clonotype was seen many times. The chain employs TRBV12-3 or TRBV12-4 and TRBJ1-4, with TRBD1 identical over 8 bases. With V trimmed by 1 base and J by 8 bases, 3 bases remained unmatched. The CDR3 contains 14 residues. The CDR3: CASSLGQGQEKLFF. For the CDR3, the DNA is TGTGCCAGCAGTTTAGGACAGGGGCAGGAAAAACTGTTTTTT.

This clonotype was seen many times. This chain joins TRBV5-1 and TRBJ1-2; a weak D match, TRBD1 (5 bases). The CDR3 extends over 16 amino acids. V gave up 2 bases and J gave up 7 bases, with 21 bases separating them. In germline, CDR1 is SGHRS, CDR2 YFSETQ. The CDR3 DNA reads TGCGCCAGCAGCTTCACCCCCAGCCAGGGAACAAGTGGCTACACCTTC. Translating gives CASSFTPSQGTSGYTF.

The rearrangement joins TRBV2 to TRBJ2-3; D unresolved. V lost 4 bases and J lost 1, with 9 bases in between. Per germline, CDR1 SNHLY and CDR2 FYNNEI. The length of the CDR3 is 14 residues. This chain's CDR3 is CASSVASRTDTQYF. As DNA, the CDR3 is TGTGCCAGCAGTGTGGCTTCCCGCACAGATACGCAGTATTTT.

The chain recombines TRBV7-6 with TRBJ1-1; D remains unclear. V gave up 3 bases and J gave up 2 bases, with 13 bases separating them. The CDR3 length is 15 residues. Germline-derived CDR1 and CDR2 are SGHVS and FNYEAQ. The CDR3 protein is CASSLTFTPNTEAFF. The CDR3 nucleotides read TGTGCCAGCAGCTTGACATTCACACCTAACACTGAAGCTTTCTTT. Drawing the rest from reference TRBV7-6 and TRBJ1-1, the complete variable domain is GAGVSQSPRYKVTKRGQDVALRCDPISGHVSLYWYRQALGQGPEFLTYFNYEAQQDKSGLPNDRFSAERPEGSISTLTIQRTEQRDSAMYRCASSLTFTPNTEAFFGQGTRLTVV.

At least ten counts were recorded for this clonotype. The rearrangement uses TRBV25-1 and TRBJ2-4; 8 bases line up with TRBD2. CDR1 is MGHDK and CDR2 is SYGVNS in the germline V gene. CDR3 length: 15 amino acids. V shed 6 bases and J 4 bases; nucleotides not matched to a gene: 8. In DNA, the CDR3 is TGTGCCAGCAGGACAAGCGGGGGAGGAAAAAACATTCAGTACTTC. Translated, it gives CASRTSGGGKNIQYF.

This clonotype was seen more than once but under ten times. The V call is TRBV28, the J call TRBJ1-1; D is uncertain. The germline V and J ends were trimmed by 1 base and 8 bases, with 8 bases remaining between them. The CDR3 length is 12 residues. CDR1 MDHEN and CDR2 SYDVKM come from the germline V gene. DNA of the CDR3: TGTGCCAGCAGTTTATTCAGAGAAGAAGCTTTCTTT. Translated, it gives CASSLFREEAFF.

J is TRBJ2-7 and V is TRBV9, with a tentative D call TRBD2 (5 bases). Germline V gene lookup returns CDR1 SGDLS and CDR2 YYNGEE. Trimming removed 4 bases at V and 3 bases at J, with 14 bases between. CDR3 length: 14 amino acids. The CDR3 DNA sequence: TGTGCCAGCAGCCCGCAAGGTGAGGGCTACGAGCAGTACTTC. Translating gives CASSPQGEGYEQYF.

This rearrangement joins TRBV7-2 to TRBJ1-1; D remains unclear. CDR1 SGHTA and CDR2 FQGNSA come from the germline V gene. The CDR3 extends over 13 amino acids. Trimming stripped 2 bases from V and 6 bases from J, with 10 bases between. CDR3 region: CASSLRVSPEAFF. Written as DNA, the CDR3 is TGTGCCAGCAGCTTACGGGTTTCTCCTGAAGCTTTCTTT.

The chain joins TRBV6-5 to TRBJ1-1; D gene ambiguous. Per germline, CDR1 MNHEY and CDR2 SVGAGI. This CDR3 is 14 amino acids long. Trimming shortened V by 7 bases and J by 5 bases, and 17 bases separated the two germline ends. The CDR3 DNA sequence: TGTGCCAGCACCAAAATAGGCGGGAATACTGAAGCTTTCTTT. Translation: CASTKIGGNTEAFF.

Only a few counts were recorded for this clonotype. The V call is TRBV2, the J call TRBJ2-2; 9 bases are shared with TRBD2. CDR3 length equals 16 residues. Germline lookup yields CDR1 SNHLY and CDR2 FYNNEI. The ends lost 2 bases at V and 4 bases at J; junction bases unmatched: 5. CDR3 amino acids: CASSEWGTSSTGELFF. CDR3 nucleotide sequence: TGTGCCAGCAGTGAATGGGGGACTAGCAGCACCGGGGAGCTGTTTTTT. The variable domain in full, with the rest retrieved from reference TRBV2 and TRBJ2-2, is EPEVTQTPSHQVTQMGQEVILRCVPISNHLYFYWYRQILGQKVEFLVSFYNNEISEKSEIFDDQFSVERPDGSNFTLKIRSTKLEDSAMYFCASSEWGTSSTGELFFGEGSRLTVL.

This clonotype was counted a few times. The V and J genes are TRBV2 and TRBJ2-1; D unclear. Trimming shortened V by 3 bases and J by 6 bases, and 9 bases separated the two germline ends. Germline CDR1 SNHLY, CDR2 FYNNEI. This CDR3 has 13 amino acids. The CDR3 coding sequence is TGTGCCAGCAGTGACCACCCGGCCAATGAGCAGTTCTTC. Its translation is CASSDHPANEQFF.

This clonotype was observed a handful of times. This rearrangement joins TRBV12-3 or TRBV12-4 to TRBJ2-3; D is ambiguous. The CDR3 runs to 12 residues. The V and J ends lost 2 bases and 5 bases respectively, with 5 bases between them. The CDR3 nucleotides read TGTGCCAGCAGTTTATTAGGAGATACGCAGTATTTT. Residues: CASSLLGDTQYF.

This clonotype has more than one count but fewer than ten. The chain has TRBV11-1 and TRBJ1-1, with D perhaps TRBD1 (5 bases). The V and J ends lost 1 base and 4 bases respectively, with 7 bases between them. The CDR3 covers 13 residues. Germline CDR1 SGHAT, CDR2 FQDESV (reference sequence). The CDR3: CASSLGGITEAFF. The DNA of the CDR3 is TGTGCCAGCAGCTTAGGGGGGATCACTGAAGCTTTCTTT.

The chain links TRBV5-1 to TRBJ1-6; D is perhaps TRBD1 (6 bases). This CDR3 is built from 13 residues. Germline V CDR1 and CDR2: SGHRS, YFSETQ. Trimming stripped 4 bases from V and 15 bases from J, with 17 bases between. CDR3 residues: CASSPWDTRILHF. For the CDR3, the DNA is TGCGCCAGCAGCCCTTGGGACACCAGAATCCTCCACTTT. Looking up the rest from reference TRBV5-1 and TRBJ1-6 gives the full variable domain: KAGVTQTPRYLIKTRGQQVTLSCSPISGHRSVSWYQQTPGQGLQFLFEYFSETQRNKGNFPGRFSGRQFSNSRSEMNVSTLELGDSALYLCASSPWDTRILHFGNGTRLTVT.

CDR3 residues: CASSYPRQVPSGNTIYF. The DNA of the CDR3 is TGTGCCAGCAGTTACCCCCGACAGGTGCCCTCTGGAAACACCATATATTTT. This chain joins TRBV6-6 and TRBJ1-3; D is possibly TRBD1 (6 bases). This CDR3 comprises 17 residues. Germline CDR1 and CDR2: MNHNY and SVGAGI (reference sequence). V was shortened by 2 bases and J by 0 bases, with 14 bases between the two germline ends.

This clonotype was observed a few times. The rearrangement joins TRBV19 to TRBJ1-5; D is unresolved. The CDR3 extends over 15 amino acids. Germline V gene sequence: CDR1 LNHDA, CDR2 SQIVND (reference sequence). The germline V and J ends were trimmed by 0 bases and 5 bases, with 11 bases remaining between them. The DNA of the CDR3 is TGTGCCAGTAGTATAGATTGGACCCTTTATCAGCCCCAGCATTTT. Protein sequence: CASSIDWTLYQPQHF.

The sample holds many counts of this clonotype. The rearrangement joins TRBV7-2 to TRBJ2-7, with 9 positions matching TRBD1. CDR1 and CDR2 from the germline V gene are SGHTA and FQGNSA. CDR3 length equals 15 residues. V dropped 1 base and J dropped 3; count of bases not matched to a gene: 4. CDR3 DNA: TGTGCCAGCAGCTTAGGAGGGACAGGGATCTACGAGCAGTACTTC. It encodes CASSLGGTGIYEQYF. The whole variable domain, filled in from reference TRBV7-2 and TRBJ2-7, reads GAGVSQSPSNKVTEKGKDVELRCDPISGHTALYWYRQSLGQGLEFLIYFQGNSAPDKSGLPSDRFSAERTGGSVSTLTIQRTQQEDSAVYLCASSLGGTGIYEQYFGPGTRLTVT.

This clonotype was seen more than once but under ten times. The CDR3 bases are TGCAGTGCTATAAACAGGAGGGAAGAGACCCAGTACTTC. It is translated as CSAINRREETQYF. This chain connects TRBV20-1 to TRBJ2-5; TRBD2 is a possible D gene (6 bases). Germline lookup yields CDR1 DFQATT and CDR2 SNEGSKA (reference sequence). The germline V and J ends were trimmed by 4 bases and 3 bases, with 12 bases remaining between them. The CDR3 is 13 amino acids.

This clonotype was detected ten times or more. V is TRBV5-6 and J is TRBJ2-1, with 15 positions matching TRBD2. J gave up 1 base and V 6 bases, and 8 bases lay outside the gene matches. Germline V CDR1 and CDR2: SGHDT, YYEEEE. This CDR3 comprises 18 residues. The DNA for the CDR3 is TGTGCCAGCATCCCCTCCGGGACTAGCGGGGGGTCCTACAATGAGCAGTTCTTC. Amino acid sequence: CASIPSGTSGGSYNEQFF. Combining the CDR3 with reference TRBV5-6 and TRBJ2-1 gives the whole variable domain DAGVTQSPTHLIKTRGQQVTLRCSPKSGHDTVSWYQQALGQGPQFIFQYYEEEERQRGNFPDRFSGHQFPNYSSELNVNALLLGDSALYLCASIPSGTSGGSYNEQFFGPGTRLTVL.

This clonotype was seen many times. The chain recombines TRBV7-3 with TRBJ2-1, with 8 bases that match TRBD1. Germline V gives CDR1 SGHTA, CDR2 FQGTGA. The CDR3 covers 15 residues. With 4 bases clipped from V and 0 bases from J, the junction kept 2 bases outside the gene matches. CDR3 bases: TGTGCCAGCAGCTCACAGGGGGGCTCCTACAATGAGCAGTTCTTC. It is translated as CASSSQGGSYNEQFF.

Here the CDR3 DNA reads TGTGCCAGCAGTTTTACCGGGATCCCAGTTGAAGCTTTCTTT. Protein product: CASSFTGIPVEAFF. The chain couples TRBV11-1 to TRBJ1-1; D uncertain. There are 14 residues in the CDR3. Trimming left V 6 bases short and J 7 bases short, with 18 bases between. Germline V CDR1 and CDR2: SGHAT, FQDESV (reference sequence).

This clonotype was counted ten times or more. This chain uses TRBV7-9 with TRBJ1-5, with TRBD1 matching over 8 bases. Unmatched junction bases numbered 4, after V lost 4 bases and J lost 5 bases. This CDR3 contains 14 residues. CDR1 is SEHNR, CDR2 FQNEAQ, per germline (reference sequence). This CDR3 is CASSSQGADQPQHF. CDR3 nucleotide sequence: TGTGCCAGCAGCTCGCAGGGGGCCGATCAGCCCCAGCATTTT.